This T cell receptor beta chain was captured in a study of PD-1 blockade in mismatch repair-deficient tumors. Overall study results and limits: Tumor-resident clones, often undetectable pretreatment in blood, expanded then contracted after pembrolizumab.

Per germline, CDR1 LNHDA and CDR2 SQIVND (reference sequence). Trimming left V 5 bases short and J 5 bases short, with 9 bases between. CDR3 length: 12 amino acids. This table comes from immunoSEQ multiplex PCR, and its TCRdb copy is limited to in-frame clones, with some not included. The sample has about 79,000 clones, roughly 80% seen once. On this clone: Antigen unknown.

The V call is TRBV19, the J call TRBJ1-1; D gene uncertain. Specimen: peripheral blood, collected 44 weeks after starting pembrolizumab. The sequence was collected from an adult with mismatch repair-deficient cancer. CDR3: CASSSLGTEAFF. CDR3 nucleotide sequence: TGTGCCAGTAGTTCCCTTGGGACTGAAGCTTTCTTT.